Listed below are T cell receptor beta chains from one sample, sequenced in a study of blood T cell repertoires in COVID-19. Libraries were prepared by immunoSEQ multiplex PCR; TCRdb keeps only in-frame clonotypes and omits some of them. This sample has fewer than 300,000 clones, with 65% to 85% found just once. The source material was peripheral blood. The receptors here all came from a man of 80 years or more with acute or convalescent COVID-19. Both conserved end residues are part of each CDR3. Fields, in order: D gene, J gene, clone size, V gene, CDR3 DNA, CDR3 protein. The D gene is left open where the match is weak. Part of the rows lack a size; the others show once, few, many or a class for expanded clones.

NA TRBJ2-7 NA TRBV7-9 TGTGCCAGCAGCTTAGCGCGACCGGAGGGGTCCTACGAGCAGTACTTC CASSLARPEGSYEQYF
TRBD1 TRBJ2-5 NA TRBV7-9 TGTGCCAGCAGCTCAGGACAGGGCGGAGAGACCCAGTACTTC CASSSGQGGETQYF
NA TRBJ2-1 NA TRBV7-9 TGTGCCAGCAGCTTCAAAGGACAGACAAACCATCAAAATGAGCAGTTCTTC CASSFKGQTNHQNEQFF
TRBD1 TRBJ2-3 few TRBV24-1 TGTGCCACCAGTGACCCCCGACAGGGCGGAACAGATACGCAGTATTTT CATSDPRQGGTDTQYF
TRBD1 TRBJ2-3 NA TRBV5-1 TGCGCCAGCAGCGCCACAGGGGACAGGATTACAGATACGCAGTATTTT CASSATGDRITDTQYF
NA TRBJ1-2 NA TRBV6-2/TRBV6-3 TGTGCCAGCAGTACCTATATACTCGGCTACACCTTC CASSTYILGYTF
TRBD2 TRBJ2-4 NA TRBV29-1 TGCAGCGTTGAGCTTTCGACTAGCGGAAAAAACATTCAGTACTTC CSVELSTSGKNIQYF
NA TRBJ2-7 NA TRBV15 TGTGCCACCAGCAGCCCGACTAGGAACGAGCAGTACTTC CATSSPTRNEQYF
NA TRBJ1-2 NA TRBV19 TGTGCCAGTATGAGAGGGAACTATGGCTACACCTTC CASMRGNYGYTF
NA TRBJ2-2 NA TRBV2 TGTGCCAGCACTAGCGAGAACACCGGGGAGCTGTTTTTT CASTSENTGELFF
NA TRBJ2-7 once TRBV3-1/TRBV3-2 TGTGCCAGCAGCCAAGATCTGAACAACCTCCCCTCCTACGAGCAGTACTTC CASSQDLNNLPSYEQYF
NA TRBJ2-5 NA TRBV30 TGTGCCTGGAGTGTAGGAGGTACCCAAGAGACCCAGTACTTC CAWSVGGTQETQYF
NA TRBJ1-6 once TRBV28 TGTGCCAGCAGTTCCGCCGGATTCCTCGGAGTTTCACCCCTCCACTTT CASSSAGFLGVSPLHF
NA TRBJ2-7 few TRBV11-2 TGTGCCAGCAGCTTAATACTCCAGGGGACCTACGAGCAGTACTTC CASSLILQGTYEQYF
TRBD2 TRBJ2-1 NA TRBV24-1 TGTGCCACCAGCCTAGCGGGAGGGCCCCTCTACAATGAGCAGTTCTTC CATSLAGGPLYNEQFF
TRBD1 TRBJ2-2 NA TRBV10-3 TGTGCCATCAGGACAGGGAAGGGCGCCGGGGAGCTGTTTTTT CAIRTGKGAGELFF
NA TRBJ1-2 many TRBV20-1 TGCAGTGCGGCCAACAGCTATGGCTACACCTTC CSAANSYGYTF
TRBD2 TRBJ2-1 NA TRBV7-9 TGTGCCAGCAGCGTAGCGGGGCGCGAGCAGTTCTTC CASSVAGREQFF
TRBD2 TRBJ2-7 NA TRBV10-3 TGTGCCACCAGCGGAGCTAGCGGGGTCAACTACGAGCAGTACTTC CATSGASGVNYEQYF
NA TRBJ1-1 NA TRBV5-1 TGCGCCAGCAGCTTGGGGCAGGCCAACACTGAAGCTTTCTTT CASSLGQANTEAFF
TRBD2 TRBJ2-7 NA TRBV5-4 TGTGCCAGCAGCAGTAGCGGGAGGGCTGACGAGCAGTACTTC CASSSSGRADEQYF
TRBD2 TRBJ2-5 NA TRBV24-1 TGTGCCACCAGTGATAGAAGCGGGAGGGTCTCGGAGACCCAGTACTTC CATSDRSGRVSETQYF
NA TRBJ2-1 NA TRBV5-1 TGCGCCAGCAGCTTGGTGCACGGAGGAACCAATGAGCAGTTCTTC CASSLVHGGTNEQFF
NA TRBJ1-2 NA TRBV7-9 TGTGCCAGCAGCACCGTCGGGGGTCAGGGCTACACCTTC CASSTVGGQGYTF
TRBD2 TRBJ2-1 few TRBV4-1 TGCGCCAGCAGCCAAAGACATAGCGGGAGCGATGAGCAGTTCTTC CASSQRHSGSDEQFF
TRBD2 TRBJ2-3 NA TRBV30 TGTGCCTGGAGTGTATCGAGCGGGAGGGCCGATACGCAGTATTTT CAWSVSSGRADTQYF
TRBD1 TRBJ2-5 NA TRBV5-1 TGCGCCAGCAGCTTGGCCTATACGGGGACAGGCCAAGAGACCCAGTACTTC CASSLAYTGTGQETQYF
NA TRBJ1-4 NA TRBV12-3/TRBV12-4 TGTGCCAGCAGTTCAGGGGTGGTGGAAAAACTGTTTTTT CASSSGVVEKLFF
NA TRBJ2-2 NA TRBV27 TGTGCCAGCACCCTAATGGGGACAACTACCGGGGAGCTGTTTTTT CASTLMGTTTGELFF
NA TRBJ1-2 NA TRBV11-2 TGTGCCAGCAGCTTACCCGGGACAAAAAACTACACCTTC CASSLPGTKNYTF
TRBD2 TRBJ2-5 NA TRBV19 TGTGCCAGTAGTATGGGTAGCGGGGGAGAGACCCAGTACTTC CASSMGSGGETQYF
NA TRBJ1-3 NA TRBV5-4 TGTGCCAGCAGCTTGGCCGGGACTCACGGAAACACCATATATTTT CASSLAGTHGNTIYF
TRBD1 TRBJ1-6 NA TRBV5-3 TGTGCCAGAAGCTCCACCAAAAAAGACAGGGGGAGCTCCTATAATTCACCCCTCCACTTT CARSSTKKDRGSSYNSPLHF
NA TRBJ2-5 NA TRBV29-1 TGCAGCGTCGGGGGTGAGACCCAGTACTTC CSVGGETQYF
TRBD2 TRBJ2-3 NA TRBV20-1 TGCAGTGCTAGTGGGGGGACTAGCAAGTCAGATACGCAGTATTTT CSASGGTSKSDTQYF
TRBD1 TRBJ1-2 NA TRBV27 TGTGCCAGCAGTGGGACAGCAGGTTATGGCTACACCTTC CASSGTAGYGYTF
TRBD2 TRBJ2-6 NA TRBV27 TGTGCCAGCAGTCTCCATGGGACTAGAAGAACTGGGGCCAACGTCCTGACTTTC CASSLHGTRRTGANVLTF
NA TRBJ2-5 NA TRBV5-1 TGCGCCAGCAGCGCTGAGGTCCAATTTGCGACCCAGTACTTC CASSAEVQFATQYF
TRBD1 TRBJ1-2 NA TRBV3-1/TRBV3-2 TGTGCCAGCAGCCCCAAAGGGACAGGGCCCTATGGCTACACCTTC CASSPKGTGPYGYTF
NA TRBJ2-7 NA TRBV19 TGTGCCGGGGGGGGGCCCTACGAGCAGTACTTC CAGGGPYEQYF
TRBD2 TRBJ2-5 NA TRBV9 TGTGCCAGCAGCGTATTTGGACTAGCAGGGGAGACCCAGTACTTC CASSVFGLAGETQYF
NA TRBJ1-3 NA TRBV2 TGTGCCAGCAGTGGTCAGGGGAGTGGAAACACCATATATTTT CASSGQGSGNTIYF
TRBD2 TRBJ2-5 once TRBV20-1 TGCAGTGCTAGTTTTTCTAGCGGGCAAGAGACCCAGTACTTC CSASFSSGQETQYF
TRBD1 TRBJ2-7 NA TRBV9 TGTGCCAGCAGCACCCCGGGGACAGGTGTCGGGCTAAGGAATGGGGACGAGCAGTACTTC CASSTPGTGVGLRNGDEQYF